A single sample is the source of the 14 T cell receptor beta chains below, sequenced in a study of beta chain features in type 1 diabetes. Of the isolated RNA, all was reverse transcribed, and so the sequenced material was expressed TCRB transcripts. Sequencing used immunoSEQ multiplex PCR; TCRdb keeps in-frame clones, though not all of them. The sample has under 900,000 clones, under 20% seen once. The specimen sequenced was naive CD4+ T cells from blood. The receptor source for this set is a woman aged 18-29 years in good health.

This clone was counted between two and nine times. The chain is built from TRBV15 and TRBJ1-1; no definite D call. The CDR3 length is 15 residues. V dropped 0 bases and J dropped 0 bases, with 8 bases sitting between them. The germline V gene has CDR1 LNHNV and CDR2 YYDKDF (reference sequence). The CDR3 nucleotides read TGTGCCACCAGCAGAGACCCTATCGTGAACACTGAAGCTTTCTTT. It codes for CATSRDPIVNTEAFF. The full variable domain, with the rest looked up from reference TRBV15 and TRBJ1-1, is DAMVIQNPRYQVTQFGKPVTLSCSQTLNHNVMYWYQQKSSQAPKLLFHYYDKDFNNEADTPDNFQSRRPNTSFCFLDIRSPGLGDTAMYLCATSRDPIVNTEAFFGQGTRLTVV.

The J gene is TRBJ2-7, the V gene TRBV28, with D unresolved. The V end lost 6 bases, the J end lost 6 bases, and 9 bases lay between the germline ends. Germline loops: CDR1 MDHEN, CDR2 SYDVKM. The CDR3 is 11 residues long. In nucleotides, the CDR3 is TGTGCCAGCAGAGAGAAGGGCGAGCAGTACTTC. This translates into CASREKGEQYF.

The chain carries TRBV28 and TRBJ2-7, with 8 bases aligning to TRBD1. CDR1 MDHEN and CDR2 SYDVKM come from the germline V gene. The CDR3 is made up of 14 amino acids. Trimming at V came to 7 bases and at J to 2 bases, leaving 7 bases not matched to a gene. In nucleotides, the CDR3 is TGTGCCAGCACTAAGTCGACAGGGGCCTACGAGCAGTACTTC. Amino acids: CASTKSTGAYEQYF.

The genes are TRBV7-2 and TRBJ1-2, with TRBD1 matching 12 bases. CDR3 length: 15 amino acids. V shed 5 bases and J 5 bases; nucleotides not matched to a gene: 6. Germline V lookup: CDR1 SGHTA, CDR2 FQGNSA. The CDR3 DNA is TGTGCCAGCAGCCAAGGGACAGGGGGCGCATATGGCTACACCTTC. Its protein is CASSQGTGGAYGYTF.

The genes are TRBV29-1 and TRBJ1-2; D is undetermined. Germline lookup yields CDR1 SQVTM and CDR2 ANQGSEA. The CDR3 is made up of 11 amino acids. The ends were cut back, 2 bases at V and 7 bases at J, with 8 bases in the middle. For the CDR3, the DNA is TGCAGCGTTGAAAACGGGGTTGGCTACACCTTC. Protein: CSVENGVGYTF.

Written as DNA, the CDR3 is TGTGCCAGCAGCTTAATAGCGGAAAGCACAGATACGCAGTATTTT. Translating gives CASSLIAESTDTQYF. The rearrangement uses TRBV5-4 and TRBJ2-3; D is perhaps TRBD2 (6 bases). Germline V CDR1 and CDR2: SGHNT, YYREEE (reference sequence). This CDR3 comprises 15 residues. With 2 bases removed from V and 0 bases from J, the gap between germline ends came to 10 bases.

This rearrangement joins TRBV4-1 to TRBJ1-4; D call uncertain. Deletions cut 0 bases from V and 3 bases from J, with 14 bases between. CDR3 length: 17 residues. CDR1 is MGHRA and CDR2 is YSYEKL in the germline V gene. For the CDR3, the DNA is TGCGCCAGCAGCCAAGAGGCTTCGTTGGTGCCTAATGAAAAACTGTTTTTT. Residues: CASSQEASLVPNEKLFF.

This clone was detected only a few times. The V and J genes are TRBV6-6 and TRBJ1-5, with no clear D. CDR1 MNHNY and CDR2 SVGAGI come from the germline V gene (reference sequence). Trimming removed 6 bases at V and 4 bases at J, with 19 bases between. CDR3 length: 16 amino acids. CDR3 loop: CASSLIQSADNQPQHF. Here the CDR3 DNA reads TGTGCCAGCAGCCTGATTCAAAGCGCCGATAATCAGCCCCAGCATTTT.

CDR3 in DNA: TGCGCCAGCAGCTTACGGGACGGCTACGAGCAGTACTTC. Residues: CASSLRDGYEQYF. The gene calls are TRBV5-1 and TRBJ2-7, with D perhaps assigned TRBD1 or TRBD2 (5 bases each). Germline V CDR1 and CDR2: SGHRS, YFSETQ. The CDR3 is 13 amino acids. V was shortened by 2 bases and J by 3 bases, with 9 bases between the two germline ends.

This sequence joins TRBV4-3 and TRBJ2-6; TRBD2 agrees at 8 bases. The CDR3 runs 18 residues. V dropped 4 bases and J dropped 1; count of bases not matched to a gene: 9. CDR1 is LGHNA, CDR2 YSLEER, per germline. The CDR3 nucleotides are TGCGCCAGCAGCCGGACGAGCGGGAGCCGATCTGGGGCCAACGTCCTGACTTTC. It encodes CASSRTSGSRSGANVLTF.

This clone was counted only a few times. The chain links TRBV11-2 to TRBJ2-1; 10 bases fit TRBD1. The J segment lost 5 bases and the V segment lost 2 bases, leaving 6 bases of the junction unmatched. The germline V gene encodes CDR1 SGHAT and CDR2 FQNNGV. CDR3 size: 16 residues. For the CDR3, the DNA is TGTGCCAGCAGCTTACTGCCGGGACAGGGGAACAATGAGCAGTTCTTC. Its translation is CASSLLPGQGNNEQFF.

This clone was counted between two and nine times. Other DNA sequences from this sample encode an identical CDR3 as well. The CDR3, as DNA: TGTGCCAGCAGTGGAGACAGTCGCTCTGGAAACACCATATATTTT. Residues: CASSGDSRSGNTIYF. J is TRBJ1-3 and V is TRBV9; weak D call: TRBD1 (5 bases). CDR1 and CDR2 (germline): SGDLS, YYNGEE. V lost 5 bases, J lost 0 bases, and 12 bases lay in between. The CDR3 runs to 15 residues.

This clone was detected a few times. The V gene is TRBV28, the J gene TRBJ2-7; TRBD1 is a possible D gene (6 bases). CDR1 is MDHEN and CDR2 is SYDVKM in the germline V gene. The CDR3 is 14 residues long. With 2 bases removed from V and 5 bases from J, the gap between germline ends came to 13 bases. The CDR3 sequence is CASSLPGESDEQYF. CDR3 sequence (DNA): TGTGCCAGCAGTTTACCAGGGGAGAGTGACGAGCAGTACTTC.

V is TRBV6-1 and J is TRBJ2-5; TRBD2 is a possible D gene (6 bases). The CDR3 spans 13 residues. CDR1 MNHNS and CDR2 SASEGT come from the germline V gene. Trimming took 4 bases from V and 3 from J, leaving 9 bases between them. The CDR3 coding sequence is TGTGCCAGCAGTGTCGCGGGGAAAGAGACCCAGTACTTC. Encoded protein: CASSVAGKETQYF.